A selection of T cell receptor beta chains follows, all from one sample in a study of cytomegalovirus exposure and HLA in healthy donors. Libraries were prepared by immunoSEQ multiplex PCR; TCRdb keeps only in-frame clonotypes and omits some of them. Of over 200,000 clones in the sample, about 85% were seen once. Source material: PBMCs. The receptors were gathered from a human donor in good health. CDR3s include the opening cysteine and the closing phenylalanine or tryptophan. The D gene is left open where the match is weak. Clone size is stated in some rows and not others, as once, few, many or a class when expanded.

TRBV4-2,TRBJ1-5,-,-,TGTGCCAGCAGCCAAGGGATCGCAGGGGTGGTACAGCCCCAGCATTTT,CASSQGIAGVVQPQHF
TRBV25-1,TRBJ1-5,medium-sized,-,TGTGCCAGCAGCCCCCCAGGGGAGCCTAACAATCAGCCCCAGCATTTT,CASSPPGEPNNQPQHF
TRBV28,TRBJ2-1,once,-,TGTGCCAGCAGTTTGGTTCTGGCGGCCAATGCAAATGAGCAGTTCTTC,CASSLVLAANANEQFF
TRBV6-5,TRBJ1-1,-,TRBD1,TGTGCCAGCAGTTACTCGGGACAGGGGGGGAATACTGAAGCTTTCTTT,CASSYSGQGGNTEAFF
TRBV7-8,TRBJ1-1,-,-,TGTGCCAGCAGCGAGGATCAAACCGGGAAAGCTTTCTTT,CASSEDQTGKAFF
TRBV6-4,TRBJ2-6,few,-,TGTGCCAGCACCCCCGGGGGCTCTGGGGCCAACGTCCTGACTTTC,CASTPGGSGANVLTF
TRBV10-3,TRBJ1-5,-,-,TGTGCCATCAGTGAGAGAGTCGCGGGGGGCAATCAGCCCCAGCATTTT,CAISERVAGGNQPQHF
TRBV5-4,TRBJ1-1,-,-,TGTGCCAGCAGCTTGGAGTCCGGAGCGAGTGAAGCTTTCTTT,CASSLESGASEAFF
TRBV18,TRBJ2-7,-,-,TGTGCCAGCTCACCTAACGGGAGTTACGACGAGCAGTACTTC,CASSPNGSYDEQYF
TRBV4-2,TRBJ1-3,-,TRBD1,TGTGCCAGCAGCCAAGTTACAGGGGCTGGAAACACCATATATTTT,CASSQVTGAGNTIYF
TRBV6-5,TRBJ1-1,-,TRBD1,TGTGCCAGCAGTTACTCGTGGACAGGGAACACTGAAGCTTTCTTT,CASSYSWTGNTEAFF
TRBV6-5,TRBJ2-4,-,-,TGTGCCAGCAGGGGGAGCGTCAAAAACATTCAGTACTTC,CASRGSVKNIQYF
TRBV7-2,TRBJ2-7,-,TRBD2,TGTGCCAGCAGCCCCCGAGGCGGGAGGGCCTTCTCCCACGAGCAGTACTTC,CASSPRGGRAFSHEQYF
TRBV2,TRBJ2-7,-,TRBD1,TGTGCCAGCAGCCAAAAAGGACAGGGCGGCTACGAGCAGTACTTC,CASSQKGQGGYEQYF
TRBV30,TRBJ1-1,-,-,TGTGCCAGCGGCAGGGAGGGTACTGAAGCTTTCTTT,CASGREGTEAFF
TRBV10-2,TRBJ1-2,-,-,TGCGCCAGCAGTCTGGGGCCAGGTTATGGCTACACCTTC,CASSLGPGYGYTF
TRBV7-2,TRBJ2-3,-,TRBD2,TGTGCCAGCAGCTTACCGGGACTAGCGGGAGTTCGTACAGATACGCAGTATTTT,CASSLPGLAGVRTDTQYF
TRBV5-1,TRBJ1-5,-,TRBD1,TGCGCCAGCAGCTTGTTCCCGGGACAGGGGCTGAATCAGCCCCAGCATTTT,CASSLFPGQGLNQPQHF
TRBV5-6,TRBJ1-5,once,-,TGTGCCAGCAGCTTGGCACAGGGCGGTCAGCCCCAGCATTTT,CASSLAQGGQPQHF
TRBV5-1,TRBJ1-1,-,TRBD1,TGCGCCAGCAGCCTAATTTGGCCAGGGGGGCTTACTGAAGCTTTCTTT,CASSLIWPGGLTEAFF
TRBV7-2,TRBJ1-2,-,TRBD1,TGTGCCAGCAGCCGCGAGCACAGGGGCGGCTACACCTTC,CASSREHRGGYTF
TRBV25-1,TRBJ2-5,-,-,TGTGCCAGCAGTCCGGGGTACCAAGAGACCCAGTACTTC,CASSPGYQETQYF
TRBV30,TRBJ2-5,-,TRBD1,TGTGCCTGGGTCAGGGGTTGGACAGGGGAAGGAGAGACCCAGTACTTC,CAWVRGWTGEGETQYF
TRBV2,TRBJ1-1,-,-,TGTGCCAGCAGGAGGGATGGGTACACTGAAGCTTTCTTT,CASRRDGYTEAFF
TRBV7-2,TRBJ2-7,-,TRBD1,TGTGCCAGCAGCGCCCTCAGGGGGTCCTACGAGCAGTACTTC,CASSALRGSYEQYF
TRBV5-1,TRBJ2-7,-,TRBD2,TGCGCCAGCAGCTTGGCAGGGACCATAGCGGGAGAGCCCTACGAGCAGTACTTC,CASSLAGTIAGEPYEQYF
TRBV28,TRBJ1-2,-,TRBD1,TGTGCCAGCAGGACGGGACAGCTGAACTATGGCTACACCTTC,CASRTGQLNYGYTF
TRBV18,TRBJ1-4,once,TRBD1,TGTGCCAGCTCACTCGGGACAGCAGCAACTAATGAAAAACTGTTTTTT,CASSLGTAATNEKLFF
TRBV27,TRBJ2-7,-,TRBD2,TGTGCCAGCAGTCCCGGGGTAGCGGGGGGTTGGAGCGAGCAGTACTTC,CASSPGVAGGWSEQYF
TRBV15,TRBJ2-7,-,TRBD1,TGTGCCACCAGCAGAGGGTCCCGACAGGGCGACCCCTACGAGCAGTACTTC,CATSRGSRQGDPYEQYF
TRBV5-1,TRBJ2-5,-,TRBD2,TGCGCCAGCAGCGGGGGACTAGCGGGAGGGCGATTTGTAGAGACCCAGTACTTC,CASSGGLAGGRFVETQYF
TRBV25-1,TRBJ1-1,-,TRBD1,TGTGCCAGCACCAACTCAGGGGGGACGCTGGATGCTTTCTTT,CASTNSGGTLDAFF
TRBV4-1,TRBJ2-7,-,TRBD2,TGCGCCAGCAGCCATCGAACCGGGACTAACCCCTACGAGCAGTACTTC,CASSHRTGTNPYEQYF
TRBV7-8,TRBJ1-5,few,-,TGTGCCAGCAGCCCCCCAGGATATAGCAATCAGCCCCAGCATTTT,CASSPPGYSNQPQHF
TRBV9,TRBJ1-3,-,TRBD1,TGTGCCAGCAGCGCCGTGGGACAGGGGTTAGGAAACACCATATATTTT,CASSAVGQGLGNTIYF
TRBV10-1,TRBJ2-3,-,-,TGCGCCAGCATAGGGGTTACAGATACGCAGTATTTT,CASIGVTDTQYF
TRBV9,TRBJ2-2,-,-,TGTGCCAGCAGCGTCCTGGGGGCGCCCCGTGGCACCGGGGAGCTGTTTTTT,CASSVLGAPRGTGELFF
TRBV4-1,TRBJ1-2,-,-,TGCGCCAGCAGCCGCCCGGACATAAACTATGGCTACACCTTC,CASSRPDINYGYTF
TRBV19,TRBJ2-7,-,-,TGCCCAGTCTACGAGCAGTACTTC,CPVYEQYF
TRBV19,TRBJ2-6,-,-,TGTGCCAGTACCGCATTTAGCGGGGCCAACGTCCTGACTTTC,CASTAFSGANVLTF
TRBV19,TRBJ1-1,-,-,TGTGCCAGTAGTATAGGCGAGGAGGGCACTGAAGCTTTCTTT,CASSIGEEGTEAFF
TRBV6-1,TRBJ2-5,-,TRBD2,TGTGCCAGCAGTGAAGGAAGACTAGCGGGAGTGAAAGAGACCCAGTACTTC,CASSEGRLAGVKETQYF
TRBV7-9,TRBJ1-2,-,-,TGTGCCAGCAGCCAGGAGGGCTATGGCTACACCTTC,CASSQEGYGYTF
TRBV6-6,TRBJ1-1,-,TRBD1,TGTGCCAGCAGTTACTCGTCCGCAGGGGGGACTGAAGCTTTCTTT,CASSYSSAGGTEAFF
TRBV7-9,TRBJ2-3,-,TRBD1,TGTGCCAGCGGGACAGGGGGCACAGATACGCAGTATTTT,CASGTGGTDTQYF
TRBV27,TRBJ1-2,-,TRBD1,TGTGCCAGCAGTCCAGGACAGGGGAGTGGCTACACCTTC,CASSPGQGSGYTF
TRBV7-8,TRBJ2-3,-,TRBD1,TGTGCCAGCAGCCCAGACAGGGTGTTTGTGACAGATACGCAGTATTTT,CASSPDRVFVTDTQYF
TRBV2,TRBJ2-5,-,-,TGTGCCAGCAGTGCGGGTTCGCTTGCGGAGACCCAGTACTTC,CASSAGSLAETQYF
TRBV6-5,TRBJ2-1,-,TRBD2,TGTGCCAGCAGTTACTCAGGGACTAGCGGGAGTCGGTTCTTC,CASSYSGTSGSRFF
TRBV19,TRBJ2-7,-,TRBD1,TGTGCCAGTAGTCGGACAGGGGGTTACTACGAGCAGTACTTC,CASSRTGGYYEQYF
TRBV7-2,TRBJ1-3,-,TRBD1,TGTGCCAGCAGCCCAGACAGGGCTGGAAACACCATATATTTT,CASSPDRAGNTIYF
TRBV11-2,TRBJ1-1,-,-,TGTGCCAGCAGCTTAGGACTTTCGGAGACTGAAGCTTTCTTT,CASSLGLSETEAFF
TRBV4-2,TRBJ2-2,-,-,TGTGCCAGCAGCCAAGAGACACTAGTCGACACCGGGGAGCTGTTTTTT,CASSQETLVDTGELFF
TRBV15,TRBJ1-5,once,TRBD1,TGTGCCACCACCCAGAGGGACAGGGGCAATCAGCCCCAGCATTTT,CATTQRDRGNQPQHF
TRBV4-1,TRBJ1-2,-,TRBD1,TGCGCCAGCAGCCCACCGGACAGGTGGTATGGCTACACCTTC,CASSPPDRWYGYTF
TRBV25-1,TRBJ2-3,once,-,TGTGCCAGCAGCCAACAAACAGATACGCAGTATTTT,CASSQQTDTQYF
TRBV19,TRBJ1-2,few,-,TGTGCCAGTAGTATGGGCCGTAACTATGGCTACACCTTC,CASSMGRNYGYTF
TRBV28,TRBJ1-5,-,TRBD1,TGTGCCACCGTAGGGACAGGGGGCTATCAGCCCCAGCATTTT,CATVGTGGYQPQHF